The T cell receptor beta chain under discussion was sequenced for a study of PD-1 blockade in classical Hodgkin lymphoma. Time point denoted: cycle 4 day 1 (C4D1), after more than 5 weeks of nivolumab. Relapse was seen in all patients after autologous stem cell transplantation, and brentuximab vedotin exposure was variable. V lost 0 bases, J lost 3 bases, and 7 bases lay in between. Germline loops: CDR1 SGHNT, CDR2 YYREEE (reference sequence). The CDR3 contains 14 residues. Data came from immunoSEQ multiplex PCR; TCRdb stores just in-frame clones and leaves some out. The table shows 100,000 to 120,000 clones, with roughly 87% occurring only once. Of note for this clone: Its specificity is not known.

Study-level results: Underlying causes for the observed repertoire differences were not defined, possibly disease activity or prior therapy.

The source was peripheral blood mononuclear cells (PBMCs), collected before the fourth cycle of nivolumab. The TCR originated in a human donor with classical Hodgkin lymphoma. J is TRBJ1-5 and V is TRBV5-4; D gene uncertain. DNA for the CDR3: TGTGCCAGCAGCTTGGGGAGTTACAATCAGCCCCAGCATTTT. Translated: CASSLGSYNQPQHF.